The 15 T cell receptor beta chains presented below share a single source sample, sequenced in a study of T cell responses to AZD1222 COVID-19 vaccine. The method was immunoSEQ multiplex PCR; TCRdb's version includes in-frame clones alone and lacks a portion of them. The data hold 200,000 or so clones, with roughly 88% observed a single time. Material: peripheral blood, obtained on day 0 of AZD1222 vaccination. Receptor source: an adult in good health.

The chain recombines TRBV27 with TRBJ1-6; D is unclear. The CDR3 runs to 15 residues. From germline, CDR1 is MNHEY and CDR2 SMNVEV (reference sequence). V was trimmed by 4 bases and J by 9 bases, leaving 16 bases between them. DNA for the CDR3: TGTGCCAGCAGTTCACGGGTAGGGTTTAGTTCACCCCTCCACTTT. Translated, it gives CASSSRVGFSSPLHF.

J is TRBJ1-1 and V is TRBV4-2, with unresolved D. The CDR3 totals 16 residues. The germline V and J ends were trimmed by 0 bases and 1 base, with 12 bases remaining between them. Germline V lookup: CDR1 LGHNA, CDR2 YNFKEQ. The CDR3 loop reads CASSQDIGIWNTEAFF. The CDR3, as DNA: TGTGCCAGCAGCCAAGATATCGGGATCTGGAACACTGAAGCTTTCTTT.

The count of this clone is one. The chain joins TRBV5-1 to TRBJ2-3; the match to TRBD2 covers 8 bases. Germline V gene sequence: CDR1 SGHRS, CDR2 YFSETQ. The CDR3 is 16 residues long. J gave up 1 base and V 3 bases, and 7 bases lay outside the gene matches. DNA for the CDR3: TGCGCCAGCAGCTATCTTAGCGGGGAAGGCACAGATACGCAGTATTTT. Translated, it gives CASSYLSGEGTDTQYF.

The chain couples TRBV29-1 to TRBJ2-3; D is undetermined. With 1 base removed from V and 2 bases from J, the gap between germline ends came to 13 bases. CDR3 length: 15 amino acids. CDR1 SQVTM and CDR2 ANQGSEA come from the germline V gene. Here the CDR3 reads CSVEALASLTDTQYF. The CDR3 coding sequence is TGCAGCGTTGAAGCTTTAGCTTCCCTCACAGATACGCAGTATTTT.

The chain joins TRBV2 to TRBJ2-4; TRBD1 aligns across 9 bases. The CDR3 is 14 residues long. Trimming removed 6 bases from V and 8 bases from J; junction bases left unmatched: 8. The germline V gene encodes CDR1 SNHLY and CDR2 FYNNEI. CDR3 residues: CASRRTGVEDIQYF. In DNA form, the CDR3 reads TGTGCCAGCAGGAGGACAGGGGTGGAGGACATTCAGTACTTC.

V is TRBV4-1 and J is TRBJ1-5; TRBD1 matches 7 bases. Germline V gives CDR1 MGHRA, CDR2 YSYEKL. Losses at the gene ends were 4 bases for V and 0 bases for J; bases not matched to a gene: 12. The CDR3 consists of 18 residues. Here the CDR3 DNA reads TGCGCCAGCAGCCCGGAACCTACAGGGGACCATAGCAATCAGCCCCAGCATTTT. It specifies CASSPEPTGDHSNQPQHF.

The gene calls are TRBV27 and TRBJ2-4; 9 bases are shared with TRBD2. Per the germline V gene, CDR1 is MNHEY and CDR2 is SMNVEV (reference sequence). The CDR3 is made up of 13 amino acids. V shed 6 bases, J shed 7 bases, and the junction held 4 bases outside the gene matches. DNA for the CDR3: TGTGCCAGCAGCCCGGGACTAGCTAACATTCAGTACTTC. Translated, it gives CASSPGLANIQYF.

The CDR3 sequence: CASSRAEAGRDTYYEQYF. In DNA, the CDR3 is TGCGCCAGCAGCCGGGCCGAAGCGGGAAGGGACACCTACTACGAGCAGTACTTC. This chain uses TRBV5-1 with TRBJ2-7; D is perhaps TRBD2 (7 bases). CDR3 size: 18 residues. Germline V gene data show CDR1 as SGHRS and CDR2 as YFSETQ. V was cut by 4 bases and J by 3 bases, with 26 bases left in between. The entire variable domain, with the rest obtained from reference TRBV5-1 and TRBJ2-7, is as follows: KAGVTQTPRYLIKTRGQQVTLSCSPISGHRSVSWYQQTPGQGLQFLFEYFSETQRNKGNFPGRFSGRQFSNSRSEMNVSTLELGDSALYLCASSRAEAGRDTYYEQYFGPGTRLTVT.

The gene calls are TRBV6-2 or TRBV6-3 and TRBJ2-2; D gene ambiguous. The CDR3 extends over 15 amino acids. V was clipped by 5 bases and J by 0 bases, with 10 bases between them. The V gene's germline CDR1 is MNHEY and CDR2 SVGEGT. The CDR3 reads CASSQKHANTGELFF. The DNA for the CDR3 is TGTGCCAGCAGTCAGAAACACGCGAACACCGGGGAGCTGTTTTTT.

The chain links TRBV6-5 to TRBJ2-7; D is undetermined. In germline, CDR1 is MNHEY, CDR2 SVGAGI. This CDR3 is 14 amino acids long. The germline V and J ends were trimmed by 5 bases and 4 bases, with 15 bases remaining between them. The CDR3 is CASSQDGILYEQYF. In DNA, the CDR3 is TGTGCCAGCAGTCAGGACGGTATTTTGTACGAGCAGTACTTC.

The chain links TRBV4-2 to TRBJ1-1; 7 nucleotides agree with TRBD1. Per germline, CDR1 LGHNA and CDR2 YNFKEQ. The CDR3 is 16 residues long. V lost 1 base, J lost 6 bases, and 11 bases stayed unmatched. The CDR3: CASSQVLARQGSEAFF. The CDR3 DNA sequence: TGTGCCAGCAGCCAAGTCCTAGCACGACAGGGTTCTGAAGCTTTCTTT.

The gene calls are TRBV14 and TRBJ1-6, with 10 bases that match TRBD1. J was trimmed by 7 bases and V by 0 bases; bases with no gene match: 9. Per the germline V gene, CDR1 is SGHDN and CDR2 is FVKESK. The CDR3 length is 18 residues. The CDR3 DNA reads as TGTGCCAGCAGCCAAGACTTGACAGGGGGCCGGTGGAATTCACCCCTCCACTTT. As protein: CASSQDLTGGRWNSPLHF. Combining the CDR3 with reference TRBV14 and TRBJ1-6 gives the whole variable domain EAGVTQFPSHSVIEKGQTVTLRCDPISGHDNLYWYRRVMGKEIKFLLHFVKESKQDESGMPNNRFLAERTGGTYSTLKVQPAELEDSGVYFCASSQDLTGGRWNSPLHFGNGTRLTVT.

The genes are TRBV7-8 and TRBJ2-1; 8 bases fit TRBD2. Trimming at V came to 6 bases and at J to 7 bases, leaving 14 bases not matched to a gene. Per the germline V gene, CDR1 is SGHVS and CDR2 is FQNEAQ. The CDR3 spans 16 residues. CDR3: CASRLNERGLSNEQFF. The DNA for the CDR3 is TGTGCCAGCAGGCTGAATGAGCGGGGGCTTTCTAATGAGCAGTTCTTC.

The chain employs TRBV4-3 and TRBJ1-2, with D possibly matching TRBD1 (5 bases). Trimming removed 1 base from V and 4 bases from J, with 13 bases in between. The germline V gene has CDR1 LGHNA and CDR2 YSLEER. This CDR3 contains 15 residues. DNA of the CDR3: TGCGCCAGCAGCCAAGGGCGAAACAGGCTCTATGGCTACACCTTC. Protein sequence: CASSQGRNRLYGYTF.

The V and J genes are TRBV7-2 and TRBJ1-6; D remains ambiguous. The CDR3 totals 12 residues. CDR1 and CDR2 from the germline V gene are SGHTA and FQGNSA. V was shortened by 4 bases and J by 8 bases, with 6 bases between the two germline ends. Written as DNA, the CDR3 is TGTGCCAGCAGCTGGAAGGATTCACCCCTCCACTTT. The encoded protein is CASSWKDSPLHF.